Listed here are 2 T cell receptor beta chains from one sample, sequenced in a study of response to subunit inactivated influenza vaccine. TCRdb reprocessed the RT-PCR reads via MiXCR and lists one record per CDR3 protein. The data contain about 620,000 distinct CDR3 sequences, about 11% of them singletons. The sequencing here drew on PBMCs from blood, taken on the day of vaccination. These receptors were obtained from a man between 50 and 59 years old who received an inactivated influenza vaccine.

This clonotype was seen a handful of times. The chain has TRBV19 and TRBJ1-5, with D possibly being TRBD1 (5 bases). This CDR3 comprises 14 residues. Trimming took 3 bases from V and 1 from J, leaving 7 bases between them. Germline values: CDR1 LNHDA, CDR2 SQIVND (reference sequence). The CDR3 bases are TGTGCCAGTAGTATCGGGGCAAGCAATCAGCCCCAGCATTTT. Residues: CASSIGASNQPQHF.

J is TRBJ2-1 and V is TRBV27; either TRBD1 or TRBD2 may supply D (7 bases each). V shed 10 bases and J shed 4 bases, with 20 bases lying between them. Germline CDR1 MNHEY, CDR2 SMNVEV (reference sequence). The CDR3 has 15 residues. The CDR3 reads CATSPGTAGYNEQFF. CDR3 coding DNA: TGTGCCACCTCCCCCGGGACAGCGGGGTACAATGAGCAGTTCTTC.